This record covers a single T cell receptor (beta chain). Clones were read by immunoSEQ multiplex PCR, and TCRdb kept only the in-frame ones, dropping some. The sample holds approximately 350,000 clones; under 95% are singletons and the top ten take approximately 3.5%. The data originate from a study of blood T cell repertoires in COVID-19. The TCR sequence derives from a woman younger than 30 who had recovered from COVID-19. Sequencing used peripheral blood.

CDR3 nucleotide sequence: TGTGCCAGTAGTGACGGGACAGGGACAAATTCACCCCTCCACTTT. Protein: CASSDGTGTNSPLHF. The chain combines TRBV19 with TRBJ1-6; TRBD1 matches 9 bases. With 5 bases clipped from V and 7 bases from J, the junction kept 6 bases outside the gene matches. Germline CDR1 and CDR2: LNHDA and SQIVND (reference sequence). The CDR3 contains 15 residues.